Here is one TCR beta chain with its context. The method was immunoSEQ multiplex PCR; TCRdb's version includes in-frame clones alone and lacks a portion of them. This table holds 70,000 to 95,000 clones, 95% to 98% found once. The data derive from a study of technical replicates of blood from a few donors. Germline trimming cut 10 bases from V and 0 bases from J; bases unmatched to any gene: 16. Per the germline V gene, CDR1 is SEHNR and CDR2 is FQNEAQ (reference sequence). This CDR3 contains 19 residues. The sequenced material came from T cells isolated from PBMCs. This rearrangement joins TRBV7-9 to TRBJ2-2; 11 bases fit TRBD2. The clonotype comes from a human donor in good health. CDR3 in DNA: TGTGCCACACGCTCCCCCGGACTAGCGGGTTCAGCGAACACCGGGGAGCTGTTTTTT. Translated: CATRSPGLAGSANTGELFF.